This TCR beta chain was observed in a study of somatic mutations in cytotoxic T cells in rheumatoid arthritis. Across the study: Using a FACSAria II or Sony SH800, a portion of the V beta antibody-stained T-cell populations were flow-sorted at nearly 100% purity, and among those populations were V beta1+ cells that were then sequenced for TCRB. Study observations and caveats: CD8+ T cells showed clonality that did not differ significantly between patients with rheumatoid arthritis and age-matched healthy controls.

TCRdb's table, derived via immunoSEQ multiplex PCR, lists solely in-frame clones and lacks some. The sample consists of roughly 10,000 clones, 60% to 80% of them appearing once. From germline, CDR1 is MDHEN and CDR2 SYDVKM. The CDR3 is made up of 13 amino acids. V shed 2 bases and J shed 1 base, with 6 bases lying between them. For this clone: Antigen: not known.

The clonotype comes from a man in his fifties or sixties in good health. This rearrangement joins TRBV28 to TRBJ2-7; D gene unclear. Sequenced material: CD8+ T cells sorted from blood. The CDR3 coding sequence is TGTGCCAGCAGTTTACTAGAATCCTACGAGCAGTACTTC. This gives the protein CASSLLESYEQYF.